In its sample, the clone carrying this TCR beta chain was seen a few times. The antigen remains unidentified. The entry originates in a study of post-analysis software for immune sequencing data. Study results and caveats: Patients had higher frequencies than controls of about 5 TRBV segments, including TRBV5-6, TRBV5-1 and TRBV20-1. There was significantly lower normalized Chao1 diversity in multiple sclerosis patients than in controls.

Researchers reported that TCR beta cDNA libraries carried unique molecular identifiers. In TCRdb, the PCR reads were re-called with MiXCR into one record per CDR3 protein. The data show some 370,000 distinct CDR3 sequences, with 30% to 45% seen just once and 13% held by the top ten. Germline V gene sequence: CDR1 MGHRA, CDR2 YSYEKL. The CDR3 totals 18 residues. Germline trimming cut 2 bases from V and 1 base from J; bases unmatched to any gene: 10. Material: blood. The TCR comes from a girl between 5 and 17 years old with multiple sclerosis. The chain joins TRBV4-1 to TRBJ2-3; 9 nucleotides align to TRBD2. CDR3 residues: CASSQLAGLGGGTDTQYF. For the CDR3, the DNA is TGCGCCAGCAGCCAACTAGCGGGGCTCGGAGGGGGCACAGATACGCAGTATTTT.